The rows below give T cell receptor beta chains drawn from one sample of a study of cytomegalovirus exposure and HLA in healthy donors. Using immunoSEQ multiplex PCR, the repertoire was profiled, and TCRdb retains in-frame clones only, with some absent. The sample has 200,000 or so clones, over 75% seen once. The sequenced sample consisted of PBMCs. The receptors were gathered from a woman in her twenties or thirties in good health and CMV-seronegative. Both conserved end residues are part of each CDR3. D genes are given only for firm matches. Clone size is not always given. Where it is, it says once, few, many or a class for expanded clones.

CDR3 protein: CASSLISGTQLSYEQYF
CDR3 DNA: TGTGCCAGCAGCTTAATATCCGGGACTCAACTTTCCTACGAGCAGTACTTC
J gene: TRBJ2-7
V gene: TRBV14
clone size: -
D gene: -

CDR3 protein: CASSPNWQSSGANVLTF
CDR3 DNA: TGTGCCAGCAGTCCGAATTGGCAGTCCTCTGGGGCCAACGTCCTGACTTTC
J gene: TRBJ2-6
V gene: TRBV27
clone size: -
D gene: -

CDR3 protein: CASSQGEAGTGELFF
CDR3 DNA: TGTGCCAGCAGCCAAGGGGAGGCGGGTACCGGGGAGCTGTTTTTT
J gene: TRBJ2-2
V gene: TRBV4-2
clone size: once
D gene: -

CDR3 protein: CASSLGTGDTGELFF
CDR3 DNA: TGTGCCAGCAGCCTTGGGACAGGGGACACCGGGGAGCTGTTTTTT
J gene: TRBJ2-2
V gene: TRBV7-9
clone size: many
D gene: TRBD1

CDR3 protein: CASSPGTQGYGYTF
CDR3 DNA: TGTGCCAGCTCACCAGGGACACAAGGCTATGGCTACACCTTC
J gene: TRBJ1-2
V gene: TRBV18
clone size: -
D gene: -

CDR3 protein: CASRGSGGQETQYF
CDR3 DNA: TGTGCCAGCAGAGGTAGCGGGGGCCAAGAGACCCAGTACTTC
J gene: TRBJ2-5
V gene: TRBV7-9
clone size: few
D gene: TRBD2

CDR3 protein: CVASPLGRETDTQYF
CDR3 DNA: TGTGTCGCCAGCCCTTTAGGGAGAGAAACAGATACGCAGTATTTT
J gene: TRBJ2-3
V gene: TRBV28
clone size: -
D gene: -

CDR3 protein: CASSEVGTFF
CDR3 DNA: TGTGCCAGCAGTGAGGTGGGCACTTTCTTT
J gene: TRBJ1-1
V gene: TRBV2
clone size: -
D gene: -

CDR3 protein: CASSLETGFDTGELFF
CDR3 DNA: TGTGCCAGCAGCTTAGAAACAGGGTTTGACACCGGGGAGCTGTTTTTT
J gene: TRBJ2-2
V gene: TRBV11-2
clone size: once
D gene: -

CDR3 protein: CASSPGGLAGGSADTQYF
CDR3 DNA: TGCGCCAGCAGCCCGGGGGGACTAGCGGGGGGGAGCGCAGATACGCAGTATTTT
J gene: TRBJ2-3
V gene: TRBV5-1
clone size: -
D gene: TRBD2

CDR3 protein: CASSLEDGRGYEQYF
CDR3 DNA: TGTGCCAGCAGCTTAGAGGACGGCAGGGGGTACGAGCAGTACTTC
J gene: TRBJ2-7
V gene: TRBV11-1
clone size: -
D gene: TRBD1

CDR3 protein: CASSLSRGRARYNEQFF
CDR3 DNA: TGTGCCAGCAGCTTATCTCGCGGGAGGGCCAGATACAATGAGCAGTTCTTC
J gene: TRBJ2-1
V gene: TRBV11-3
clone size: -
D gene: TRBD2

CDR3 protein: CASKPLNTGELFF
CDR3 DNA: TGTGCCAGCAAACCCCTAAACACCGGGGAGCTGTTTTTT
J gene: TRBJ2-2
V gene: TRBV13
clone size: -
D gene: -

CDR3 protein: CSANGGGDRREQYF
CDR3 DNA: TGCAGCGCAAATGGCGGCGGTGATCGGAGGGAGCAGTACTTC
J gene: TRBJ2-7
V gene: TRBV29-1
clone size: -
D gene: -

CDR3 protein: CASSRPGGRAYEQYF
CDR3 DNA: TGTGCCAGCAGCCGCCCAGGGGGTCGCGCCTACGAGCAGTACTTC
J gene: TRBJ2-7
V gene: TRBV7-9
clone size: -
D gene: TRBD1

CDR3 protein: CASSFGARGVNNEQFF
CDR3 DNA: TGTGCCAGCAGCTTTGGCGCCAGGGGGGTTAACAATGAGCAGTTCTTC
J gene: TRBJ2-1
V gene: TRBV5-6
clone size: -
D gene: -

CDR3 protein: CAGTPGRVNYGYPF
CDR3 DNA: TGTGCCGGGACCCCGGGAAGGGTAAACTATGGCTACCCCTTC
J gene: TRBJ1-2
V gene: TRBV30
clone size: -
D gene: -

CDR3 protein: CASSSRQGSTDTQYF
CDR3 DNA: TGTGCCAGCAGCTCTAGACAGGGGAGCACAGATACGCAGTATTTT
J gene: TRBJ2-3
V gene: TRBV13
clone size: -
D gene: TRBD1

CDR3 protein: CSVEPGGEETQYF
CDR3 DNA: TGCAGCGTTGAGCCAGGGGGAGAGGAGACCCAGTACTTC
J gene: TRBJ2-5
V gene: TRBV29-1
clone size: -
D gene: TRBD1

CDR3 protein: CASGPDRVGEQYF
CDR3 DNA: TGTGCTAGTGGTCCTGACAGGGTAGGCGAGCAGTACTTC
J gene: TRBJ2-7
V gene: TRBV12-5
clone size: few
D gene: TRBD1

CDR3 protein: CASRAGGYEQYF
CDR3 DNA: TGTGCCAGCAGGGCGGGAGGGTACGAGCAGTACTTC
J gene: TRBJ2-7
V gene: TRBV2
clone size: -
D gene: TRBD2